Shown below are 22 T cell receptor beta chains from a single sample sequenced in a study of CD8 T cells in Susac syndrome (dated by TCRdb to the late 2010s). The library relied on the immunoSEQ multiplex PCR assay. RNA was extracted with the RNeasy kit and about 0.5 to 1 ug was reverse transcribed using random hexamers. TCRdb reanalyzed the raw reads on its own, using fastp at Q25 for trimming and MiXCR for clone calling, and kept in-frame beta chains. CDR3 protein duplicates are merged, each entry listing the most common genes and DNA. The table for this sample lists about 300,000 distinct CDR3 sequences; roughly 85% of them were counted only once. The ten largest clones add up to roughly 0.21% of the sample. What was sequenced was CD8+ T cells from PBMCs. The receptors stem from a human donor with multiple sclerosis.

The V gene is TRBV7-9, the J gene TRBJ2-1, with 9 nucleotides matching TRBD1. CDR3 length: 18 residues. V gave up 0 bases and J gave up 7 bases; unmatched junction bases: 13. Germline V CDR1 and CDR2: SEHNR, FQNEAQ (reference sequence). This CDR3 reads CASSLATGGAKGLNEQFF. The CDR3 bases are TGTGCCAGCAGCTTAGCCACAGGGGGCGCGAAGGGTTTGAATGAGCAGTTCTTC.

The chain links TRBV10-1 to TRBJ2-3, with a possible D match to TRBD2 (5 bases). V was clipped by 3 bases and J by 0 bases, with 22 bases between them. Germline CDR1 WNHNN, CDR2 SYGVQD (reference sequence). The CDR3 length is 19 residues. The CDR3 DNA is TGCGCCAGCAGTGACTCGTATGAAAGAGCGGAGACCAGCACAGATACGCAGTATTTT. This codes for CASSDSYERAETSTDTQYF.

J is TRBJ2-7 and V is TRBV12-3 or TRBV12-4; possibly TRBD1 for D (6 bases). Trimming took 2 bases from V and 6 from J, leaving 14 bases between them. The CDR3 totals 14 residues. The chain's CDR3 is CASSLSTGTTEQYF. CDR3 DNA sequence: TGTGCCAGCAGTTTAAGTACAGGGACAACCGAGCAGTACTTC.

V gene TRBV6-2 or TRBV6-3 combines with J gene TRBJ2-7; D not certain. The CDR3 loop spans 11 amino acids. Germline V gene sequence: CDR1 MNHEY, CDR2 SVGEGT. V dropped 8 bases and J dropped 2 bases, with 7 bases sitting between them. CDR3 bases: TGTGCCAGCTTCTACCCCTACGAGCAGTACTTC. Protein: CASFYPYEQYF.

The sample holds a few counts of this clonotype. The V and J genes are TRBV7-9 and TRBJ2-3; D gene ambiguous. CDR3 size: 11 residues. V shed 3 bases and J shed 7 bases, with 5 bases lying between them. Germline values: CDR1 SEHNR, CDR2 FQNEAQ (reference sequence). CDR3 sequence (DNA): TGTGCCAGCAGCTTGGGCAATACGCAGTATTTT. This encodes CASSLGNTQYF.

The chain uses TRBV24-1 and TRBJ2-2, with 7 bases aligning to TRBD1. The V gene end was trimmed by 0 bases and the J gene end by 1 base; junction bases not matched to a gene: 7. The CDR3 runs 18 residues. Germline loops: CDR1 KGHDR, CDR2 SFDVKD. DNA of the CDR3: TGTGCCACCAGTGATTTGCCTCCGGGACAGATGAACACCGGGGAGCTGTTTTTT. The encoded protein is CATSDLPPGQMNTGELFF.

The chain combines TRBV19 with TRBJ1-5, with D possibly matching TRBD1 (6 bases). Germline CDR1 and CDR2: LNHDA and SQIVND (reference sequence). V was trimmed by 7 bases and J by 0 bases, leaving 13 bases between them. The CDR3 loop spans 15 amino acids. Here the CDR3 reads CASTPDRNSNQPQHF. CDR3 bases: TGTGCCAGTACCCCGGACAGAAATAGCAATCAGCCCCAGCATTTT.

The V call is TRBV14, the J call TRBJ2-7, with D maybe TRBD1 (6 bases). V was trimmed by 0 bases and J by 3 bases, leaving 15 bases between them. Germline CDR1 reads SGHDN; CDR2 reads FVKESK. The CDR3 consists of 16 residues. This CDR3 is CASSQEGASGNYEQYF. CDR3 DNA: TGTGCCAGCAGCCAAGAGGGGGCTTCAGGGAACTACGAGCAGTACTTC.

The V and J genes are TRBV24-1 and TRBJ1-2, with D perhaps matching TRBD1 (6 bases). Germline V lookup: CDR1 KGHDR, CDR2 SFDVKD. This CDR3 spans 20 amino acids. Trimming left V 3 bases short and J 3 bases short, with 28 bases between. CDR3 nucleotide sequence: TGTGCCACCAGTGATACGACCGTTCAGGGACATCCAACTAGGGACTATGGCTACACCTTC. Translated, it gives CATSDTTVQGHPTRDYGYTF.

The V call is TRBV4-3, the J call TRBJ1-1, with unresolved D. Germline V gene lookup returns CDR1 LGHNA and CDR2 YSLEER. The CDR3 totals 12 residues. V shed 0 bases and J shed 6 bases, with 5 bases lying between them. CDR3 in amino acids: CASSQDGSEAFF. In DNA form, the CDR3 reads TGCGCCAGCAGCCAAGACGGGTCTGAAGCTTTCTTT.

This chain links TRBV27 with TRBJ2-7, with D possibly matching TRBD1 (5 bases). The CDR3 runs to 14 residues. Trimming took 3 bases from V and 3 from J, leaving 12 bases between them. Germline V gene lookup returns CDR1 MNHEY and CDR2 SMNVEV (reference sequence). CDR3 protein: CASSFIGANYEQYF. The CDR3 DNA reads TGTGCCAGCAGTTTTATAGGGGCCAACTACGAGCAGTACTTC.

The rearrangement joins TRBV19 to TRBJ2-1; D could derive from TRBD1 or TRBD2 (5 bases each). CDR1 and CDR2 from the germline V gene are LNHDA and SQIVND (reference sequence). Trimming took off 3 bases at V and 4 bases at J, with 19 bases between the two ends. The CDR3 covers 17 residues. The DNA of the CDR3 is TGTGCCAGTAGTATTTCAGTTGGGACGGCCTCTTACAATGAGCAGTTCTTC. This translates into CASSISVGTASYNEQFF. Full variable domain (outside the CDR3, taken from reference TRBV19 and TRBJ2-1): DGGITQSPKYLFRKEGQNVTLSCEQNLNHDAMYWYRQDPGQGLRLIYYSQIVNDFQKGDIAEGYSVSREKKESFPLTVTSAQKNPTAFYLCASSISVGTASYNEQFFGPGTRLTVL.

The chain joins TRBV29-1 to TRBJ2-1; possibly TRBD2 for D (5 bases). V lost 4 bases and J 1 base, leaving 17 bases between the germline ends. Germline loops: CDR1 SQVTM, CDR2 ANQGSEA. This CDR3 comprises 16 residues. The CDR3 region is CSVVRSGGLSYNEQFF. As DNA, the CDR3 is TGCAGCGTTGTTCGGAGCGGCGGCCTTTCCTACAATGAGCAGTTCTTC.

The rearrangement uses TRBV13 and TRBJ1-1; no definite D call. The CDR3 runs 15 residues. In germline, CDR1 is PRHDT, CDR2 FYEKMQ (reference sequence). V lost 2 bases and J lost 5, with 15 bases in between. The CDR3 protein is CASSLKLGPRTEAFF. CDR3 DNA sequence: TGTGCCAGCAGCTTAAAGCTCGGGCCGAGAACTGAAGCTTTCTTT.

For the CDR3, the DNA is TGTGCCAGCAGCTCCGAGGGGGATGGACTAGCGGGAGTGAGGGAGCTGTTTTTT. Translating gives CASSSEGDGLAGVRELFF. V and J are TRBV7-8 and TRBJ2-2, with 13 bases aligning to TRBD2. Trimming cost V 4 bases and J 9 bases; bases outside gene matches: 14. Germline V gene data show CDR1 as SGHVS and CDR2 as FQNEAQ. The CDR3 loop spans 18 amino acids.

The rearrangement links TRBV5-4 to TRBJ2-5; 12 bases agree with TRBD2. CDR1 and CDR2 from the germline V gene are SGHNT and YYREEE (reference sequence). V trimming: 4 bases; J trimming: 5 bases; junction bases outside the gene matches: 9. The CDR3 loop spans 16 amino acids. The CDR3 spells CASSVRLAGVHETQYF. CDR3 bases: TGTGCCAGCAGCGTCCGACTAGCGGGAGTCCACGAGACCCAGTACTTC.

The genes are TRBV7-9 and TRBJ2-2, with 7 bases lining up with TRBD1. With V trimmed by 1 base and J by 2 bases, 7 bases remained unmatched. This CDR3 region has 17 residues. Germline V CDR1 and CDR2: SEHNR, FQNEAQ (reference sequence). The CDR3 nucleotides read TGTGCCAGCAGCTTAGGGCAGGGACAGCTAAACACCGGGGAGCTGTTTTTT. Translated, it gives CASSLGQGQLNTGELFF.

The chain carries TRBV5-4 and TRBJ2-7; the D gene is possibly TRBD2 (6 bases). The ends were cut back, 4 bases at V and 2 bases at J, with 13 bases in the middle. Per germline, CDR1 SGHNT and CDR2 YYREEE (reference sequence). The CDR3 is 14 residues long. This CDR3 reads CASSVGSNPYEQYF. The CDR3 DNA is TGTGCCAGCAGCGTCGGGAGTAACCCCTACGAGCAGTACTTC.

This chain links TRBV10-3 with TRBJ1-2, with D tentatively TRBD1 (6 bases). The germline V and J ends were trimmed by 7 bases and 3 bases, with 15 bases remaining between them. Germline assignment: CDR1 ENHRY and CDR2 SYGVKD. This CDR3 region has 14 residues. Here the CDR3 reads CAIMRDMDDYGYTF. The CDR3 nucleotides read TGTGCCATCATGAGGGACATGGATGACTATGGCTACACCTTC.

This chain connects TRBV7-8 to TRBJ2-1, with 14 bases fitting TRBD2. This CDR3 has 19 amino acids. J lost 0 bases, V lost 5 bases, and 9 bases had no gene match. Germline CDR1 reads SGHVS; CDR2 reads FQNEAQ. CDR3 coding DNA: TGTGCCAGCAGCCTACCGGGACTAGCGGGAGTTGGCTCCTACAATGAGCAGTTCTTC. The encoded protein is CASSLPGLAGVGSYNEQFF.

This chain joins TRBV4-3 and TRBJ2-3; 9 positions match TRBD2. Unmatched junction bases numbered 4, after V lost 1 base and J lost 2 bases. Germline CDR1 reads LGHNA; CDR2 reads YSLEER. This CDR3 is built from 16 residues. The CDR3 here is CASSQAPGLATDTQYF. The CDR3, as DNA: TGCGCCAGCAGCCAAGCCCCGGGACTAGCCACAGATACGCAGTATTTT.

The chain joins TRBV29-1 to TRBJ1-2; D uncertain. CDR3 length: 11 residues. The V end was cut by 3 bases, the J end by 2 bases, with 4 bases between. Per germline, CDR1 SQVTM and CDR2 ANQGSEA. The chain's CDR3 is CSVEHNYGYTF. CDR3 nucleotides: TGCAGCGTTGAGCACAACTATGGCTACACCTTC. The variable domain in full, completed from reference TRBV29-1 and TRBJ1-2, reads SAVISQKPSRDICQRGTSLTIQCQVDSQVTMMFWYRQQPGQSLTLIATANQGSEATYESGFVIDKFPISRPNLTFSTLTVSNMSPEDSSIYLCSVEHNYGYTFGSGTRLTVV.